A single sample is the source of the 19 T cell receptor beta chains below, sequenced in a study of T cell responses to AZD1222 COVID-19 vaccine. Sequencing used immunoSEQ multiplex PCR; TCRdb keeps in-frame clones, though not all of them. The repertoire holds 110,000 or so clones, with 75% to 90% as singletons. Source: peripheral blood, taken 28 days after the second AZD1222 dose. Source of these receptors: an adult who received the AZD1222 COVID-19 vaccine.

The rearrangement joins TRBV5-1 to TRBJ2-3; D is perhaps TRBD1 (6 bases). V gave up 4 bases and J gave up 6 bases, with 15 bases separating them. CDR3 size: 14 residues. Germline assignment: CDR1 SGHRS and CDR2 YFSETQ. The DNA for the CDR3 is TGCGCCAGCAGCCGCCGACCAGGGGCCGATACGCAGTATTTT. Encoded protein: CASSRRPGADTQYF. Full variable domain (missing parts from reference TRBV5-1 and TRBJ2-3): KAGVTQTPRYLIKTRGQQVTLSCSPISGHRSVSWYQQTPGQGLQFLFEYFSETQRNKGNFPGRFSGRQFSNSRSEMNVSTLELGDSALYLCASSRRPGADTQYFGPGTRLTVL.

For this clone: The sample has other DNA sequences that encode this CDR3 too. The chain has TRBV5-1 and TRBJ1-3, with D perhaps TRBD1 (6 bases). The CDR3 has 14 amino acids. V dropped 4 bases and J dropped 0 bases, with 8 bases sitting between them. Germline V gene sequence: CDR1 SGHRS, CDR2 YFSETQ. In nucleotides, the CDR3 is TGCGCCAGCAGCGAGGGGGACTCTGGAAACACCATATATTTT. It specifies CASSEGDSGNTIYF.

The chain has TRBV19 and TRBJ1-5; the match to TRBD1 covers 7 bases. The germline V gene has CDR1 LNHDA and CDR2 SQIVND (reference sequence). This CDR3 spans 14 amino acids. Trimming took 5 bases from V and 7 from J; bases not matched to a gene: 8. CDR3 amino acids: CASSAQRQGQPQHF. In nucleotides, the CDR3 is TGTGCCAGTAGTGCCCAAAGACAGGGACAGCCCCAGCATTTT. Full variable domain (missing parts from reference TRBV19 and TRBJ1-5): DGGITQSPKYLFRKEGQNVTLSCEQNLNHDAMYWYRQDPGQGLRLIYYSQIVNDFQKGDIAEGYSVSREKKESFPLTVTSAQKNPTAFYLCASSAQRQGQPQHFGDGTRLSIL.

This clone was seen a handful of times. This chain connects TRBV11-2 to TRBJ1-1, with TRBD1 identical over 8 bases. The CDR3 runs to 13 residues. V dropped 8 bases and J dropped 4; count of bases not matched to a gene: 6. Looked up from germline, CDR1 is SGHAT and CDR2 is FQNNGV. The CDR3 DNA reads TGTGCCAGCCTTCTAACAGGGGGCACTGAAGCTTTCTTT. Amino acids: CASLLTGGTEAFF.

V gene TRBV5-8 combines with J gene TRBJ1-2; tentative D call: TRBD1 (5 bases). CDR3 length: 14 residues. Germline V CDR1 and CDR2: SGHTS, YDEGEE. V was trimmed by 5 bases and J by 2 bases, leaving 13 bases between them. The CDR3 DNA follows: TGTGCCAGCAGTTTTTGGGCAGGGAACTATGGCTACACCTTC. Amino acid sequence: CASSFWAGNYGYTF.

This clone has only one observation. The rearrangement joins TRBV14 to TRBJ1-1, with D possibly matching TRBD1 (5 bases). CDR3 length: 13 residues. Germline V lookup: CDR1 SGHDN, CDR2 FVKESK. Trimming left V 0 bases short and J 5 bases short, with 7 bases between. CDR3 coding DNA: TGTGCCAGCAGCCAAGAATACAGGACTGAAGCTTTCTTT. Amino acids: CASSQEYRTEAFF.

This clone came up a few times. This chain connects TRBV28 to TRBJ2-1, with D tentatively TRBD2 (5 bases). Trimming stripped 3 bases from V and 9 bases from J, with 12 bases between. Germline V gene lookup returns CDR1 MDHEN and CDR2 SYDVKM. The CDR3 sequence is 13 residues long. The CDR3, as DNA: TGTGCCAGCAGTTTTTTGGTAGCGCTTGAGCAGTTCTTC. It translates to CASSFLVALEQFF.

The chain carries TRBV19 and TRBJ2-2, with D hard to call. The CDR3 covers 16 residues. Between the trimmed V and J ends, which lost 6 bases and 1 base, there was a span of 15 bases. CDR1 is LNHDA, CDR2 SQIVND, per germline (reference sequence). CDR3 amino acids: CASRKNTELNTGELFF. The CDR3 DNA sequence: TGTGCCAGTAGGAAAAACACAGAACTGAACACCGGGGAGCTGTTTTTT.

The chain links TRBV28 to TRBJ2-2; D might be TRBD1 (6 bases). V gave up 3 bases and J gave up 4 bases, with 12 bases separating them. The CDR3 length is 15 residues. Germline V gene data show CDR1 as MDHEN and CDR2 as SYDVKM. Written as DNA, the CDR3 is TGTGCCAGCAGTTTGGACAGTCGGAGCACCGGGGAGCTGTTTTTT. It is translated as CASSLDSRSTGELFF.

This clone was seen once. The chain has TRBV28 and TRBJ2-5; weak D call: TRBD2 (6 bases). Per germline, CDR1 MDHEN and CDR2 SYDVKM. V lost 3 bases and J lost 1, with 15 bases in between. This CDR3 region has 16 residues. CDR3 sequence (DNA): TGTGCCAGCAGTTTTAAACAAGGAGGGGTCCAAGAGACCCAGTACTTC. Amino acid sequence: CASSFKQGGVQETQYF.

The V and J genes are TRBV7-2 and TRBJ2-3; possibly TRBD1 for D (5 bases). Germline V lookup: CDR1 SGHTA, CDR2 FQGNSA. V dropped 3 bases and J dropped 3 bases, with 7 bases sitting between them. The CDR3 loop spans 13 amino acids. The CDR3 loop is CASSLGPTDTQYF. The CDR3 coding sequence is TGTGCCAGCAGCTTGGGGCCGACAGATACGCAGTATTTT.

The J gene is TRBJ2-7, the V gene TRBV27; 9 bases are shared with TRBD1. V shed 0 bases and J 5 bases; nucleotides not matched to a gene: 2. This CDR3 contains 14 residues. Germline values: CDR1 MNHEY, CDR2 SMNVEV (reference sequence). The DNA of the CDR3 is TGTGCCAGCAGTTTATCCGGGACAGGGAACGAGCAGTACTTC. Translating it yields CASSLSGTGNEQYF.

The chain couples TRBV7-9 to TRBJ1-2; tentatively, D is TRBD1 (5 bases). Germline V gives CDR1 SEHNR, CDR2 FQNEAQ (reference sequence). The length of the CDR3 is 11 residues. Deletions cut 8 bases from V and 5 bases from J, with 9 bases between. This chain's CDR3 is CASRDGYGYTF. CDR3 nucleotides: TGTGCCAGCCGGGACGGGTATGGCTACACCTTC.

This clone was recorded once. The junction shows a germline mismatch at one end, possibly a read error. The chain is built from TRBV6-6 and TRBJ1-4; TRBD1 matches at 8 bases. The germline CDR1 and CDR2 sequences are MNHNY and SVGAGI (reference sequence). The CDR3 runs to 11 residues. CDR3 DNA: TGTGCCAGCAGTTACCAGGACAGGGCTGTTTTT. Protein: CASSYQDRAVF.

The chain has TRBV27 and TRBJ1-5; D gene ambiguous. The V gene lost 1 base and the J gene lost 0 bases, with 10 bases spanning the gap. CDR1 and CDR2 (germline): MNHEY, SMNVEV (reference sequence). The CDR3 contains 16 residues. CDR3 residues: CASSLFGHNSNQPQHF. The CDR3, as DNA: TGTGCCAGCAGTTTATTCGGGCACAATAGCAATCAGCCCCAGCATTTT.

The J gene is TRBJ1-5, the V gene TRBV28; D is unclear. This CDR3 has 14 amino acids. The V end lost 6 bases, the J end lost 0 bases, and 9 bases lay between the germline ends. Germline V CDR1 and CDR2: MDHEN, SYDVKM. The CDR3 loop is CASSRPDSNQPQHF. CDR3 in DNA: TGTGCCAGCAGCCGGCCGGATAGCAATCAGCCCCAGCATTTT.

This clone was observed a single time. The CDR3 DNA follows: TGTGCCAGTAGCAACTTACCGGGACAGGAGTACTTC. This codes for CASSNLPGQEYF. The V call is TRBV19, the J call TRBJ2-7, with 8 bases matching TRBD1. The length of the CDR3 is 12 residues. Germline trimming cut 6 bases from V and 11 bases from J; bases unmatched to any gene: 9. Germline CDR1 LNHDA, CDR2 SQIVND (reference sequence).

V and J are TRBV10-3 and TRBJ2-2; D perhaps matches TRBD2 (5 bases). The germline gives CDR1 ENHRY, CDR2 SYGVKD. V was clipped by 5 bases and J by 2 bases, with 12 bases between them. This CDR3 contains 15 residues. CDR3 sequence reads: CAISTKDFNTGELFF. Here the CDR3 DNA reads TGTGCCATCAGTACCAAGGACTTTAACACCGGGGAGCTGTTTTTT.

The chain employs TRBV20-1 and TRBJ2-5; no clear D gene. V was clipped by 4 bases and J by 1 base, with 1 base between them. Germline V gene sequence: CDR1 DFQATT, CDR2 SNEGSKA (reference sequence). The CDR3 spans 10 residues. The CDR3 coding sequence is TGCAGTGCTATCCAAGAGACCCAGTACTTC. Translation gives CSAIQETQYF.